This entry features one T cell receptor (beta chain) sequence. This sample was included in a study of blood T cell repertoires in COVID-19. This CDR3 has 14 residues. Per the germline V gene, CDR1 is KGHSH and CDR2 is LQKENI. Trimming stripped 3 bases from V and 8 bases from J, with 14 bases between. Profiling relied on immunoSEQ multiplex PCR, and the TCRdb table lists in-frame clones only, not all of them. The data contain 110,000 to 150,000 clones, roughly nine tenths of them singletons. The sample comprised peripheral blood. This sequence was found in a woman in her sixties or seventies with active COVID-19. J is TRBJ2-4 and V is TRBV18; no clear D. CDR3 sequence (DNA): TGTGCCAGCTCACCGGGCCATGGTGTAGACATTCAGTACTTC. Protein product: CASSPGHGVDIQYF.